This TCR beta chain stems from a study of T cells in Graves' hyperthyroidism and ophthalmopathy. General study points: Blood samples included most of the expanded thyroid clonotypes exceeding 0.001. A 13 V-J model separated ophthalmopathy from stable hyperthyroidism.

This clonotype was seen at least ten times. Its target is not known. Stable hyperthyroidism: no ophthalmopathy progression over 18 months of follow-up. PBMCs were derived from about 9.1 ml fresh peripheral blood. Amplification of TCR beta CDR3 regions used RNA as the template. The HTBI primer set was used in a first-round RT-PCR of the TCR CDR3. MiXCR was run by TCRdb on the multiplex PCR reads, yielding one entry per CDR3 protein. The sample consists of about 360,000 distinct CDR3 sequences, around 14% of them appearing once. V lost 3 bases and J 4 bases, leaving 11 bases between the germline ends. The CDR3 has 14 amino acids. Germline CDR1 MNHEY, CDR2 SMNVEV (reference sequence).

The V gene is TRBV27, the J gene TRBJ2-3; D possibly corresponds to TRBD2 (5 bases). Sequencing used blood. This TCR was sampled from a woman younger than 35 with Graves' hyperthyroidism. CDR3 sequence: CASSLTRGADTQYF. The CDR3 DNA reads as TGTGCCAGCAGTTTGACTCGGGGAGCAGATACGCAGTATTTT.